A selection of T cell receptor beta chains follows, all from one sample in a study of blood T cell repertoires in COVID-19. The data were produced by immunoSEQ multiplex PCR, yet TCRdb's version contains in-frame clones alone and is incomplete. This sample has 220,000 or so clones, with around 86% found just once. Sequenced material: peripheral blood. The source of these receptors is a woman between 50 and 59 years old with COVID-19, enrolled during active disease. CDR3s include the opening cysteine and the closing phenylalanine or tryptophan. The order of the fields is V gene, J gene, D gene, clone size, CDR3 DNA, CDR3 protein. D genes are given only for firm matches. Where a row states a size, it is once, few, many or the class of an expanded clone; other rows omit it.

TRBV3-1/TRBV3-2	TRBJ2-3	TRBD1	.	TGTGCCAGCAGCCCCAGGACAGGGGGCATAGATACGCAGTATTTT	CASSPRTGGIDTQYF
TRBV18	TRBJ1-1	TRBD1	once	TGTGCCAGCTCACTTGGGGCTGGGACAGGGAACACTGAAGCTTTCTTT	CASSLGAGTGNTEAFF
TRBV24-1	TRBJ2-3	.	.	TGTGCCACCAGTGACCAAGGGGGGGGCGGAGATACGCAGTATTTT	CATSDQGGGGDTQYF
TRBV6-6	TRBJ2-4	.	once	TGTGCCAGCACCTTCCTACAGGGAGTGTCCAAAAACATTCAGTACTTC	CASTFLQGVSKNIQYF
TRBV7-2	TRBJ2-7	TRBD1	.	TGTGCCAGCAGCCAGGTGCCAGAACCGGGACAGGAATTTTACTACGAGCAGTACTTC	CASSQVPEPGQEFYYEQYF
TRBV15	TRBJ2-1	TRBD2	.	TGTGCCACCAGCAGCCCAGCGGGGCCAAATGAGCAGTTCTTC	CATSSPAGPNEQFF
TRBV6-5	TRBJ1-5	.	.	TGTGCCAGCAGTCCCTCCCTATATAGCAATCAGCCCCAGCATTTT	CASSPSLYSNQPQHF
TRBV6-5	TRBJ1-2	.	.	TGTGCCAGCAGTTACGGGGAGGATTATAACTATGGCTACACCTTC	CASSYGEDYNYGYTF
TRBV10-2	TRBJ2-7	TRBD1	.	TGCGCCAGCGGCGGACAGGGGGCGCAAGAGCAGTACTTC	CASGGQGAQEQYF
TRBV3-1/TRBV3-2	TRBJ1-1	.	.	TGTGCCAGCAGCCATCGCCAGTGTTCTGAAGCTTTCTTT	CASSHRQCSEAFF
TRBV7-6	TRBJ1-1	TRBD1	.	TGTGCCAGCAGCTCCCGCTACAGGGGGCCAGTTTTGACTGAAGCTTTCTTT	CASSSRYRGPVLTEAFF
TRBV5-1	TRBJ2-5	TRBD2	.	TGCGCCAGCAGCTGGGGGGGAAGCGAAGAGACCCAGTACTTC	CASSWGGSEETQYF
TRBV24-1	TRBJ2-5	.	.	TGTGCCACCAGTGATCCCACAGGGTTACAAGAGACCCAGTACTTC	CATSDPTGLQETQYF
TRBV6-1	TRBJ1-2	.	.	TGTGCCAGCAGTGAAGCGCGGCGGGGGGACCGGGGCTACACCTTC	CASSEARRGDRGYTF
TRBV19	TRBJ1-6	TRBD1	.	TGTGCCAGTAGTCGTCCCGGGACAGGGCCAAGCTCCTATAATTCACCCCTCCACTTT	CASSRPGTGPSSYNSPLHF
TRBV2	TRBJ1-2	TRBD1	.	TGTGCCAGCCAACCAGGAGGGGGCGAACGTGGCTACACCTTC	CASQPGGGERGYTF
TRBV5-1	TRBJ2-7	.	.	TGCGCCAGCAGCCACGGACAAGGGGTGGGGTACGAGCAGTACTTC	CASSHGQGVGYEQYF
TRBV19	TRBJ2-4	TRBD1	.	TGTGCCAGTAGTATAGACAGGGGGCCCAAAAACATTCAGTACTTC	CASSIDRGPKNIQYF
TRBV7-8	TRBJ1-5	.	.	TGTGCCAGCAGCTCCCAAAGAGGTAGAAGCAATCAGCCCCAGCATTTT	CASSSQRGRSNQPQHF
TRBV3-1/TRBV3-2	TRBJ2-7	.	.	TGTGCCAGCAGTACCCGGGGAAAGGTTAATGGGCAGTACTTC	CASSTRGKVNGQYF
TRBV12-3/TRBV12-4	TRBJ1-2	.	.	TGTGCCAGCAGTTTTCAACCGGAGGGCTACACCTTC	CASSFQPEGYTF
TRBV24-1	TRBJ2-3	.	.	TGTGCCACCAGTGATCCCCGTGCCCCTAGCCCCACAGATACGCAGTATTTT	CATSDPRAPSPTDTQYF
TRBV4-3	TRBJ2-1	TRBD2	.	TGCGCCAGCAGCCCACTAGCGGGGGACCCCAATGAGCAGTTCTTC	CASSPLAGDPNEQFF
TRBV6-5	TRBJ2-7	TRBD2	.	TGTGCCAGCAGTCGGACTAGCGGGGCCCCATACGAGCAGTACTTC	CASSRTSGAPYEQYF
TRBV5-5	TRBJ2-3	TRBD1	.	TGTGCCAGCGCACAGGGGGCGGCAGATACGCAGTATTTT	CASAQGAADTQYF
TRBV11-3	TRBJ2-7	.	.	TGTGCCAGCAGCTTAGACCGGGGGAACGACGAGCAGTACTTC	CASSLDRGNDEQYF
TRBV19	TRBJ1-4	.	.	TGTGCCAGTAGTTCCCAGGGGACTAATGAAAAACTGTTTTTT	CASSSQGTNEKLFF
TRBV6-6	TRBJ2-3	.	.	TGTGCCAGCGCGAACGGGGGGCCTAGCACAGATACGCAGTATTTT	CASANGGPSTDTQYF
TRBV27	TRBJ2-3	.	.	TGTGCCAGCAGTTTCCTCAGGGATGGAGATACGCAGTATTTT	CASSFLRDGDTQYF
TRBV9	TRBJ1-2	TRBD1	.	TGTGCCAGCAGCGTAGGGGACAGAATCGGGAATGGCTACACCTTC	CASSVGDRIGNGYTF
TRBV12-3/TRBV12-4	TRBJ1-1	TRBD1	.	TGTGCCAGCGCTGGGGGACAGGCCGCTTCAGCTTTCTTT	CASAGGQAASAFF
TRBV30	TRBJ1-3	.	once	TGTGCCTGGAGTGGCCTACTACAGGAATTCGGAAACACCATATATTTT	CAWSGLLQEFGNTIYF
TRBV19	TRBJ2-3	.	.	TGTGCCAGTAGTATGTGGACTCACACAGATACGCAGTATTTT	CASSMWTHTDTQYF
TRBV21-1	TRBJ2-3	.	.	TGTGCCAGCTGCCCAGGACTAGCGGATAGCACAGATACGCAGTATTTT	CASCPGLADSTDTQYF
TRBV7-2	TRBJ1-2	.	.	TGTGCCAGCAGCCCCCCTCAGCGAGCAAACTATGGCTACACCTTC	CASSPPQRANYGYTF
TRBV18	TRBJ1-2	.	.	TGTGCCAGCTCACCGCAATCACAGGGAGGCTACACCTTC	CASSPQSQGGYTF